One and the same sample provided the 12 T cell receptor beta chains below, sequenced in a study of patients and donors after allogeneic stem cell transplantation. TCRdb re-derived calls from the RT-PCR reads in MiXCR, one entry per CDR3 protein. The table includes more than 850,000 distinct CDR3 sequences, roughly 18% detected once. Sequencing was carried out using blood, either unsorted or a sorted T cell fraction (not recorded which). The receptors stem from a human donor who was either an allogeneic HSCT recipient or a stem cell or donor lymphocyte infusion donor (not recorded which). It is not recorded whose cells these are; they may come from a transplant donor.

This clonotype showed up just a few times. The rearrangement links TRBV20-1 to TRBJ2-3, with unresolved D. The length of the CDR3 is 12 residues. Germline V gene lookup returns CDR1 DFQATT and CDR2 SNEGSKA (reference sequence). The V and J ends lost 2 bases and 2 bases respectively, with 5 bases between them. The DNA for the CDR3 is TGCAGTGCTAGACCCCTCACAGATACGCAGTATTTT. This translates into CSARPLTDTQYF.

This clonotype was detected a few times. CDR3 DNA: TGTGCCAGCAGCCAAGACTGGGGGTACAATGAGCAGTTCTTC. Its translation is CASSQDWGYNEQFF. V and J are TRBV4-2 and TRBJ2-1; perhaps D is TRBD1 or TRBD2 (5 bases each). The CDR3 sequence is 14 residues long. CDR1 is LGHNA and CDR2 is YNFKEQ in the germline V gene. V was pared by 0 bases and J by 4 bases, with 7 bases between.

V and J are TRBV20-1 and TRBJ2-4; no reliable D call. V gave up 3 bases and J gave up 6 bases, with 15 bases separating them. The CDR3 runs 14 residues. Germline-derived CDR1 and CDR2 are DFQATT and SNEGSKA (reference sequence). CDR3 sequence reads: CSASGDSQLNIQYF. CDR3 coding DNA: TGCAGTGCTAGTGGGGATTCCCAGTTAAACATTCAGTACTTC.

The gene calls are TRBV3-1 and TRBJ2-1; no firm D call. V lost 1 base and J 12 bases, leaving 7 bases between the germline ends. Germline lookup yields CDR1 LGHDT and CDR2 YNNKEL (reference sequence). The CDR3 runs to 11 residues. For the CDR3, the DNA is TGTGCCAGCAGCCAAGCCCTTAGGCAGTTCTTC. It is translated as CASSQALRQFF.

This clonotype has just a few counts. The chain joins TRBV11-2 to TRBJ1-2; 7 bases fit TRBD1. V was pared by 0 bases and J by 7 bases, with 5 bases of the junction left unmatched. Germline-derived CDR1 and CDR2 are SGHAT and FQNNGV. The CDR3 has 14 amino acids. CDR3 coding DNA: TGTGCCAGCAGCTTAGACAGGGGGGGAGGTGGCTACACCTTC. Protein sequence: CASSLDRGGGGYTF.

V is TRBV11-2 and J is TRBJ2-2; D not resolved. The CDR3 covers 14 residues. CDR1 and CDR2 (germline): SGHAT, FQNNGV. Trimming took 5 bases from V and 3 from J, leaving 10 bases between them. CDR3 sequence (DNA): TGTGCCAGCAGCGCAGCACCACACACCGGGGAGCTGTTTTTT. This sequence encodes CASSAAPHTGELFF.

This clonotype occurred many times. J is TRBJ1-5 and V is TRBV12-3 or TRBV12-4; D remains unclear. V lost 7 bases to trimming and J lost 5 bases, with 9 bases between them. The CDR3 extends over 12 amino acids. This CDR3 is CASKNSDQPQHF. The CDR3 DNA sequence: TGTGCCAGCAAGAACTCAGATCAGCCCCAGCATTTT.

This clonotype was found a few times. This chain joins TRBV20-1 and TRBJ2-1; D ambiguous. Per germline, CDR1 DFQATT and CDR2 SNEGSKA (reference sequence). The CDR3 totals 10 residues. V lost 3 bases and J lost 10, with 7 bases in between. CDR3 region: CSARADEQFF. CDR3 nucleotide sequence: TGCAGTGCTAGGGCTGACGAGCAGTTCTTC.

CDR3 DNA sequence: TGTGCCAGCAGCCAAGATTGGGAGGGGGCCAAAAACATTCAGTACTTC. Translating it yields CASSQDWEGAKNIQYF. The V call is TRBV3-1, the J call TRBJ2-4, with 7 bases identical to TRBD2. Looked up from germline, CDR1 is LGHDT and CDR2 is YNNKEL (reference sequence). The CDR3 is 16 amino acids. V lost 0 bases to trimming and J lost 1 base; unmatched junction nucleotides: 3.

This clonotype occurred a few times. This sequence joins TRBV2 and TRBJ2-7; 7 nucleotides align to TRBD2. The V segment lost 7 bases and the J segment 7 bases; nucleotides outside the gene matches: 13. Germline V CDR1 and CDR2: SNHLY, FYNNEI. CDR3 length equals 14 residues. This CDR3 reads CASTRGGRSWEQYF. CDR3 bases: TGTGCCAGCACCCGTGGCGGGAGATCTTGGGAGCAGTACTTC.

This clonotype was seen at least ten times. CDR3 region: CSVDRSGSSYNEQFF. In DNA form, the CDR3 reads TGCAGCGTGGACCGTAGCGGGAGCTCCTACAATGAGCAGTTCTTC. The chain employs TRBV29-1 and TRBJ2-1; 9 bases match TRBD2. The germline V gene has CDR1 SQVTM and CDR2 ANQGSEA. Trimming cost V 6 bases and J 0 bases; bases outside gene matches: 6. This CDR3 is 15 amino acids long.

The chain employs TRBV13 and TRBJ2-3; TRBD2 agrees at 9 bases. The germline CDR1 and CDR2 sequences are PRHDT and FYEKMQ (reference sequence). V was clipped by 3 bases and J by 6 bases; unmatched bases: 10. This CDR3 is built from 16 residues. CDR3 in DNA: TGTGCCAGCAGCTTCCCCAGCGGGGGGTCGGGGGATACGCAGTATTTT. It is translated as CASSFPSGGSGDTQYF.